This T cell receptor (beta chain) was retrieved from a study of cytomegalovirus exposure and HLA in healthy donors (dated by TCRdb to between 2016 and 2019). Turning to the overall study: An earlier analysis of approximately 640 of the donors reported 250 to 350 Gb of sequence data and 117 million unique TCR beta sequences from 150 million to 200 million T cells. Donor age, sex, ethnicity and CMV serostatus were compiled together with the repertoire data. Class I and class II HLA loci were covered by the typing at four-digit resolution. The study aimed to test whether signatures of past pathogen exposure could be identified by cataloging public T cell receptors. The number of donors typed differed by locus, with about 620-630 for A, B, C, DRB1 and DQB1, over 500 for DQA1, under 610 for DPA1, and some 440 for DPB1. On average, about 200,000 unique TCR beta nucleotide sequences were sequenced per donor among some 430 genotyped donors of the cohort, with 15% to 20% of those sequences being non-productive. An earlier analysis of approximately 580 of the donors used high-throughput TCR beta sequencing to judge whether each TCR beta V gene segment behaved as functional or pseudogenic. Besides the first cohort of roughly 640 subjects, a separate validation cohort made up of 120 different subjects was used. A later genetic analysis used genome-wide SNP genotypes for about 65% of the roughly 700 donors, treating that subset as a discovery cohort. In the later analysis, no new phenotypic data were used to find candidate immune exposures; instead, reliance was placed on TCR beta sequences and their occurrence across donors. All discovery cohort repertoires had been generated using a single sequencing platform. Roughly 300 gigabases of sequencing data and 70 million to 100 million unique TCR sequences were included in an early release covering roughly 700 HLA-typed donors. Because of strong linkage in the cohort, roughly five DR-DQ haplotypes were treated as single units for association and clustering. The study used immunosequencing to profile the T cell repertoires of several hundred subjects and linked those repertoires to cytomegalovirus serostatus. The genetic ancestry cluster associated with self-reported Caucasian donors included around 76% of the 300 to 400 genotyped donors. High-throughput TCR immunosequencing, statistical association of individual TCRs with disease status, and machine learning were combined to predict cytomegalovirus infection status. A later analysis re-analyzed previously published TCR beta repertoires from hundreds of donors and added high-resolution HLA genotyping to study TCR occurrence patterns.

Preparation of the library involved the immunoSEQ multiplex PCR assay. For the multiplex PCR, a mixture combining 60 forward primers for TCR Vbeta segments and 13 reverse primers for TCR Jbeta segments was used. The CDR3 region of rearranged TCR beta genes was amplified from genomic DNA with a multiplex PCR assay. Amplified TCR beta libraries were sequenced as 87-base-pair reads on the Illumina HiSeq System. For the original study's pipeline: A later analysis tallied around 80 million unique TCR beta chains across the roughly 610 repertoires, and some 10 million of those chains were shared by two or more donors. A nearest-neighbor algorithm error-corrected the raw reads and collapsed the reads into unique sequences, merging closely related sequences to remove PCR and sequencing errors. CDR3 sequences were aligned to IMGT reference sequences to assign V, D and J gene segments. For a sequence to be retained, a match of at least six nucleotides to both a V gene segment and a J gene segment was required. Rearrangements were called productive when the CDR3 lacked stop codons and stayed in frame with V and J; all others were non-productive. Following IMGT convention, CDR3 was defined as the stretch from the second conserved V-encoded cysteine up to the conserved J-encoded phenylalanine. Sequences without an unambiguous match to a single V gene segment were excluded from the earlier analysis of approximately 600 of the donors. In an earlier analysis of almost 600 of the donors, a V segment was called functional when productive rearrangements were above 56.7%, and segregating when the standard deviation between donors exceeded 5%. A statistical classification framework was built for diagnosing cytomegalovirus status from the catalog of TCR beta chain sequences. In a later analysis, V and J genes were assigned by comparing TCR nucleotide sequences against IMGT/GENE-DB human TR gene sequences. In a later analysis, CDR3 sequences and most-parsimonious VDJ recombination scenarios were assigned using the TCRdist pipeline. In a later analysis, each TCR beta chain was defined by its CDR3 amino acid sequence together with its V-gene family, and reads without a unique V-gene family were excluded. To address suspected cross-contamination and a sequencing artifact, a later analysis removed some 620 highly shared, low-generation-probability nucleotide sequences. In a later analysis, a clonal expansion index for each public chain was calculated from normalized within-repertoire ranks of inferred template counts. Generation probabilities in a later analysis came from a VDJ recombination model fitted to out-of-frame rearrangements, and those results were checked against IGoR. Hypergeometric tests were used in a later analysis to score TCR-TCR, TCR-HLA and TCR-CMV co-occurrence, with a repertoire-size bias correction applied to the TCR pairs. To estimate false discovery rates, a later analysis permuted the HLA or CMV assignments 20 times. In a later analysis, co-occurring TCRs were grouped using DBSCAN, with TCRdist sequence similarity added in when clustering inside HLA-allele-positive subsets. Repertoires with fewer than 30,000 or more than 120,000 public chains were left out of co-occurrence clustering, as were about five repertoires with anomalous nucleotide sharing. TCRdb obtained this table from immuneACCESS and retained in-frame rearrangements with V and J assigned. These tables miss some clones; where compared with another copy, unresolved V genes account for less than half of the shortfall, and the remainder is unexplained. V, J and clone size are those of that table, while D and trimming were read from the DNA. Within this sample are over 150,000 clones, with over 65% of them counted one time only. The ten largest clones take up approximately 0.092% of the sample.

For this clone: Its binding antigen is unknown. No base-level quality is on record; no much larger clone is a single base apart. Different DNA sequences within this sample yield the same CDR3.

V is shortened by 3 bases, J by 4 bases, and the region joining them spans 4 bases. The CDR3 starts with the cysteine, ends with the phenylalanine, and has 11 residues. Just CDR3 DNA is preserved here, 33 bases in frame from base 1. For CDR1 and CDR2, the germline V gene (reference sequence) lists LNHDA and SQIVND. In total, about 650 healthy bone marrow donors made up the cohort. All cohort members were sampled while nominally healthy, although unrecorded immune exposures were likely present. The donor was CMV seronegative and belonged to the group of 352 seronegative cohort members. A peripheral blood sample was provided by each donor, and peripheral blood mononuclear cells were used for TCR beta sequencing. Genomic DNA extraction from the blood cell samples was performed with the Qiagen DNeasy Blood Extraction Kit. Overall results and qualifications from the work: When HLA alleles, especially DR and DQ, strongly co-occurred, attributing TCR associations to individual alleles was difficult. The classifier was reported to diagnose cytomegalovirus status with high specificity and sensitivity in both the original and validation cohorts. V-gene and J-gene trimming of TCR beta chains was associated with a missense DCLRE1C variant in a later genetic analysis, and the association was replicated in an independent cohort. At a false discovery rate of 0.05, a later analysis linked about 16,000 TCR beta sequences to specific HLA alleles. A total of about 180 TCR beta chains were listed by the study as associated with cytomegalovirus. The cohort was sequenced for TCR beta chains only, and without alpha or paired-chain data the features that could be detected were limited. The sequencing pipeline was judged likely to have produced a cluster of highly shared sequence variants as a technical artifact. The authors suggested that the approach could potentially be generalized to other disease states and immunological phenotypes. HLA typing was unavailable for some donors at each locus, so association tests used only the typed subset. An earlier analysis of around 500 of the donors showed that most TCR beta V segments appeared in productive rearrangements either about 90% or about 30% of the time, which broadly matched IMGT annotations. Because the 87-base-pair reads could not distinguish some IMGT-functional V segments, including TRBV6-2 and TRBV6-3, those segments were excluded. Because counts were too low, 15 to 20 rarely observed V segments, including chromosome 9 orphons, were excluded from the earlier analysis of some 590 of the donors. A later genetic analysis reported fewer N-insertions in productive TCRs among donors in an Asian-associated ancestry cluster than the roughly 620-donor mean. Three of the identified cytomegalovirus-associated TCR beta chains were confirmed in vitro to be specific for cytomegalovirus antigens. Correlated functional status among segregating V segments might reflect linkage disequilibrium, but an unknown experimental factor could not be ruled out. In a later analysis, the rate of TCR association differed among HLA loci, with DRB1 alleles having the most associated TCRs and HLA-C alleles having the fewest. A later analysis found that most CMV-associated TCR beta chains appeared HLA-restricted, with HLA associations seemingly driven largely by CMV exposure. Roughly uniform sequencing depth across donors was assumed in presence/absence analyses, although this assumption may not hold. Several of the top co-occurrence clusters appeared to be linked to parvovirus B19, influenza, CMV and Epstein-Barr virus, according to a later analysis. In a later analysis, HLA-associated TCR beta chains showed more clonal expansion and lower generation probabilities than non-associated chains that were equally common. A further reported finding was that TCR beta sequences accurately predicted the HLA-A and HLA-B alleles for most subjects in the first cohort. CMV serostatus was the only immune exposure information available for the cohort. Most TCR sequences were seen in very few donors, while some public TCRs were found in many individuals.

The chain joins TRBV19 to TRBJ2-7, with no confidently assigned D gene. Sequencing used PBMCs. The source is a boy between 2 and 10 years old in good health and CMV-seronegative. The DNA is as follows: TGTGCCAGTAGTATCGGGTACGAGCAGTACTTC. This translates into CASSIGYEQYF. The CDR3, completed at both ends by the reference TRBV19 and TRBJ2-7 genes, gives the full variable domain DGGITQSPKYLFRKEGQNVTLSCEQNLNHDAMYWYRQDPGQGLRLIYYSQIVNDFQKGDIAEGYSVSREKKESFPLTVTSAQKNPTAFYLCASSIGYEQYFGPGTRLTVT.